The 5 T cell receptor beta chains presented below share a single source sample, sequenced in a study of OX40 agonist ivuxolimab in advanced cancers. Only in-frame clones appear in the TCRdb table, and some are missing; sequencing was by immunoSEQ multiplex PCR. This table holds some 43,000 clones, around 89% found once. This sample comprised CD4+ or CD8+ T cells sorted from blood, obtained in a trial of the OX40 agonist ivuxolimab. These receptors were collected from an adult with an advanced solid tumor such as melanoma, head and neck, liver or kidney cancer.

V and J are TRBV2 and TRBJ2-7; no firm D call. Deletions cut 2 bases from V and 2 bases from J, with 10 bases between. Germline V gene data show CDR1 as SNHLY and CDR2 as FYNNEI. The CDR3 extends over 14 amino acids. The DNA for the CDR3 is TGTGCCAGCAGTGAACACGTGCAAGCCTACGAGCAGTACTTC. This codes for CASSEHVQAYEQYF. Filled out from reference TRBV2 and TRBJ2-7, the complete variable domain reads EPEVTQTPSHQVTQMGQEVILRCVPISNHLYFYWYRQILGQKVEFLVSFYNNEISEKSEIFDDQFSVERPDGSNFTLKIRSTKLEDSAMYFCASSEHVQAYEQYFGPGTRLTVT.

This clone appeared once. J is TRBJ1-1 and V is TRBV7-3; D call uncertain. CDR1 is SGHTA and CDR2 is FQGTGA in the germline V gene. Trimming cost V 0 bases and J 2 bases, with 7 bases left between them. The CDR3 loop spans 14 amino acids. The CDR3 DNA reads as TGTGCCAGCAGCTTAACGCCCGGAAACACTGAAGCTTTCTTT. Its protein is CASSLTPGNTEAFF.

The V call is TRBV6-1, the J call TRBJ2-3; D is unclear. The V end lost 0 bases, the J end lost 5 bases, and 6 bases lay between the germline ends. There are 13 residues in the CDR3. From germline, CDR1 is MNHNS and CDR2 SASEGT. In DNA, the CDR3 is TGTGCCAGCAGTGAAGCGCCAGGAGATACGCAGTATTTT. Translated, it gives CASSEAPGDTQYF.

The chain employs TRBV29-1 and TRBJ2-5; weak D call: TRBD2 (7 bases). CDR3 size: 13 residues. The V gene's germline CDR1 is SQVTM and CDR2 ANQGSEA. Trimming removed 5 bases from V and 4 bases from J, with 14 bases in between. The CDR3, as DNA: TGCAGCGTTCGGGGGGCGGGGATAGAGACCCAGTACTTC. This sequence encodes CSVRGAGIETQYF.

This chain uses TRBV6-5 with TRBJ1-1; the D is unclear. This CDR3 spans 13 amino acids. Germline CDR1 and CDR2: MNHEY and SVGAGI. V lost 6 bases, J lost 6 bases, and 14 bases lay in between. The DNA of the CDR3 is TGTGCCAGCAGGCAGACTGAGTTCGCTGAAGCTTTCTTT. Translated: CASRQTEFAEAFF.